The 26 T cell receptor beta chains reported below all come from one sample, sequenced in a study of blood T cells in healthy people across ages. Combining a sample-barcoded 5' primer with a J-beta primer mix, a second PCR ran for roughly 6 to 12 cycles. One entry per CDR3 protein results from TCRdb running MiXCR on the 5' RACE reads. Of about 1.5 million distinct CDR3 sequences listed, approximately 42% are singletons. Input material: blood. The receptors stem from a woman under 30 in good health.

This chain links TRBV28 with TRBJ1-2; D call uncertain. Trimming removed 3 bases at V and 7 bases at J, with 18 bases between. Germline CDR1 MDHEN, CDR2 SYDVKM. The CDR3 runs to 15 residues. This chain's CDR3 is CASSFRGRSMGGYTF. The DNA for the CDR3 is TGTGCCAGCAGTTTTCGCGGCCGCTCTATGGGTGGCTACACCTTC.

V usage is TRBV20-1 and J usage is TRBJ2-7, with 11 nucleotides matching TRBD2. There are 14 residues in the CDR3. Germline V lookup: CDR1 DFQATT, CDR2 SNEGSKA (reference sequence). The V segment lost 6 bases and the J segment 3 bases; nucleotides outside the gene matches: 7. Written as DNA, the CDR3 is TGCAGTGCGTCCGGGACTAGCGGTAACTACGAGCAGTACTTC. This encodes CSASGTSGNYEQYF.

This clonotype was counted at least ten times. The rearrangement joins TRBV20-1 to TRBJ1-1; the match to TRBD1 covers 8 bases. Per the germline V gene, CDR1 is DFQATT and CDR2 is SNEGSKA (reference sequence). Unmatched junction bases numbered 0, after V lost 3 bases and J lost 3 bases. The CDR3 is made up of 12 amino acids. This CDR3 is CSARTGDTEAFF. DNA of the CDR3: TGCAGTGCTAGGACAGGGGACACTGAAGCTTTCTTT.

The V and J genes are TRBV29-1 and TRBJ2-4, with D unclear. V gave up 3 bases and J gave up 0 bases, with 6 bases separating them. From germline, CDR1 is SQVTM and CDR2 ANQGSEA. This CDR3 is 13 amino acids long. In DNA form, the CDR3 reads TGCAGCGTTGAGGCCCAAGCCAAAAACATTCAGTACTTC. It is translated as CSVEAQAKNIQYF.

The chain employs TRBV4-1 and TRBJ2-6; no clear D. CDR3 length: 16 residues. V was pared by 4 bases and J by 2 bases, with 12 bases between. Germline lookup yields CDR1 MGHRA and CDR2 YSYEKL. This CDR3 is CASSLTPLTGANVLTF. Written as DNA, the CDR3 is TGCGCCAGCAGCCTGACACCTTTGACTGGGGCCAACGTCCTGACTTTC.

With regard to this clonotype: At one boundary the junction diverges from the germline segment, which might be a read error. V gene TRBV4-3 combines with J gene TRBJ2-1, with TRBD2 identical over 7 bases. Germline CDR1 reads LGHNA; CDR2 reads YSLEER. This CDR3 is built from 17 residues. In nucleotides, the CDR3 is TGCACCAGCAGCCAAGATGGTGCTAGCGGCCTCCACAATGAGCAGTTCTTC. This sequence encodes CTSSQDGASGLHNEQFF.

This chain uses TRBV7-2 with TRBJ2-1, with D possibly TRBD2 on 7 matching bases. The CDR3 consists of 14 residues. Trimming shortened V by 3 bases and J by 9 bases, and 15 bases separated the two germline ends. Germline V CDR1 and CDR2: SGHTA, FQGNSA. CDR3 protein: CASSFSGGATEQFF. CDR3 sequence (DNA): TGTGCCAGCAGCTTTTCTGGGGGGGCCACTGAGCAGTTCTTC.

The chain joins TRBV10-3 to TRBJ1-2, with a tentative D call TRBD1 (6 bases). Per germline, CDR1 ENHRY and CDR2 SYGVKD. The CDR3 spans 15 residues. Trimming removed 4 bases from V and 7 bases from J, with 19 bases in between. CDR3 sequence (DNA): TGTGCCATCAGTGCGCTGTCAGGGGATCGTTCTGGCTACACCTTC. Translated: CAISALSGDRSGYTF.

The chain links TRBV7-9 to TRBJ2-1; 10 nucleotides match TRBD2. Gene TRBJ2-7 matches the end of the DNA better, so the J call may be wrong. Germline V gene lookup returns CDR1 SEHNR and CDR2 FQNEAQ (reference sequence). The CDR3 runs to 17 residues. The chain's CDR3 is CASSSPRAGGFSNEQYF. In nucleotides, the CDR3 is TGTGCCAGCAGCTCCCCGCGAGCGGGAGGGTTTTCAAATGAGCAGTACTTC.

As regards this clonotype: A read error may be the cause here, since a much bigger clone is one base away. The rearrangement joins TRBV20-1 to TRBJ2-1; 10 positions match TRBD1. This CDR3 spans 13 amino acids. Germline CDR1 is DFQATT and CDR2 is SNEGSKA (reference sequence). J was trimmed by 10 bases and V by 4 bases; bases with no gene match: 7. CDR3 bases: TGCAGTGCTATTGGGGACAGGGGTAACGAGCAGTTCTTC. This codes for CSAIGDRGNEQFF.

This clonotype was picked up a small number of times. This chain links TRBV2 with TRBJ1-2; no definite D call. V was clipped by 0 bases and J by 5 bases, with 7 bases between them. CDR3 length: 13 amino acids. Germline-derived CDR1 and CDR2 are SNHLY and FYNNEI. The CDR3 here is CASSEALQYGYTF. The CDR3 bases are TGTGCCAGCAGTGAAGCGTTACAGTATGGCTACACCTTC.

CDR3 protein: CSAQPGGGDYGYTF. CDR3 coding DNA: TGCAGTGCTCAGCCGGGGGGGGGAGACTATGGCTACACCTTC. V and J are TRBV20-1 and TRBJ1-2, with D perhaps matching TRBD1 (5 bases). Trimming removed 5 bases from V and 3 bases from J, with 16 bases in between. Germline assignment: CDR1 DFQATT and CDR2 SNEGSKA (reference sequence). The CDR3 consists of 14 residues.

This clonotype has more than one count but fewer than ten. The CDR3: CSVEDQGLPANYGYTF. In nucleotides, the CDR3 is TGCAGCGTTGAAGACCAGGGACTGCCAGCTAACTATGGCTACACCTTC. V and J are TRBV29-1 and TRBJ1-2, with D possibly matching TRBD1 (5 bases). The V gene lost 0 bases and the J gene lost 0 bases, with 14 bases spanning the gap. The germline CDR1 and CDR2 sequences are SQVTM and ANQGSEA. The CDR3 has 16 residues.

This chain uses TRBV5-5 with TRBJ1-5; D gene unclear. The V gene's germline CDR1 is SGHKS and CDR2 YYEKEE (reference sequence). The V gene lost 4 bases and the J gene lost 10 bases, with 18 bases spanning the gap. CDR3 length equals 14 residues. The DNA of the CDR3 is TGTGCCAGCAGCGTGGACGCCCCGCACGATCCCCAGCATTTT. It codes for CASSVDAPHDPQHF.

The chain couples TRBV25-1 to TRBJ1-2, with D possibly TRBD1 on 5 matching bases. The CDR3 is made up of 15 amino acids. Deletions cut 6 bases from V and 8 bases from J, with 22 bases between. Germline V CDR1 and CDR2: MGHDK, SYGVNS. CDR3 DNA sequence: TGTGCCAGCAGCGAAGCGGGGGGAACCTTTGGAGGCTACACCTTC. Encoded protein: CASSEAGGTFGGYTF.

J is TRBJ1-2 and V is TRBV4-3; 8 bases are shared with TRBD1. Looked up from germline, CDR1 is LGHNA and CDR2 is YSLEER. The CDR3 extends over 15 amino acids. V shed 2 bases, J shed 2 bases, and the junction held 4 bases outside the gene matches. CDR3: CASSQRTGMNYGYTF. The CDR3, as DNA: TGCGCCAGCAGCCAACGGACAGGGATGAACTATGGCTACACCTTC.

The rearrangement joins TRBV7-9 to TRBJ2-3; maybe TRBD2 (6 bases). Per germline, CDR1 SEHNR and CDR2 FQNEAQ (reference sequence). The length of the CDR3 is 15 residues. The V and J ends lost 1 base and 1 base respectively, with 9 bases between them. In nucleotides, the CDR3 is TGTGCCAGCAGCTTAGTTCGGGAGCGCACAGATACGCAGTATTTT. It translates to CASSLVRERTDTQYF.

J is TRBJ2-3 and V is TRBV10-3; 10 bases agree with TRBD2. Trimming took 6 bases from V and 2 from J; bases not matched to a gene: 8. The germline V gene has CDR1 ENHRY and CDR2 SYGVKD. The CDR3 runs 16 residues. CDR3 DNA: TGTGCCATCAGGGAGACTAGCGGGCGGGCCACAGATACGCAGTATTTT. The encoded protein is CAIRETSGRATDTQYF.

This clonotype was detected a few times. The chain joins TRBV5-1 to TRBJ2-7, with unresolved D. CDR1 is SGHRS and CDR2 is YFSETQ in the germline V gene. Trimming left V 2 bases short and J 0 bases short, with 9 bases between. The CDR3 runs 14 residues. The CDR3 DNA reads TGCGCCAGCAGCTTTTCTTTTCTCTCCTACGAGCAGTACTTC. Its translation is CASSFSFLSYEQYF.

The V gene is TRBV20-1, the J gene TRBJ2-5; TRBD2 aligns across 7 bases. This CDR3 has 16 amino acids. CDR1 and CDR2 (germline): DFQATT, SNEGSKA (reference sequence). The V segment lost 1 base and the J segment 3 bases; nucleotides outside the gene matches: 11. CDR3 residues: CSARGFRAGVKETQYF. CDR3 in DNA: TGCAGTGCTAGAGGCTTTAGGGCGGGAGTAAAAGAGACCCAGTACTTC.

For this clonotype: A much more abundant neighbour one base away suggests this may be a read error. The chain recombines TRBV29-1 with TRBJ2-1, with D possibly TRBD2 on 5 matching bases. With the DNA end fitting TRBJ2-7 better, the J assignment may be wrong. The CDR3 length is 14 residues. Germline V gives CDR1 SQVTM, CDR2 ANQGSEA. In DNA form, the CDR3 reads TGCAGCGTTCTAAATCGCGGGCGGTACAATGAGCAGTACTTC. This translates into CSVLNRGRYNEQYF.

The rearrangement links TRBV28 to TRBJ1-6; the D gene is possibly TRBD1 (6 bases). The CDR3 sequence is 16 residues long. Trimming took 5 bases from V and 2 from J, leaving 13 bases between them. The germline CDR1 and CDR2 sequences are MDHEN and SYDVKM. The chain's CDR3 is CASSIPTGAYNSPLHF. The CDR3 nucleotides read TGTGCCAGCAGTATCCCGACAGGCGCCTATAATTCACCCCTCCACTTT.

Details on this clonotype: Germline is not matched at one junction end, which may reflect a read error. The chain has TRBV4-2 and TRBJ1-2; 8 nucleotides agree with TRBD1. CDR1 and CDR2 (germline): LGHNA, YNFKEQ. The CDR3 has 18 amino acids. The DNA of the CDR3 is TGTGCCAGCGGCCAAGAGTTATTGAGGACAGGGACGAACTATGGCTACACCTTC. It specifies CASGQELLRTGTNYGYTF.

This chain joins TRBV2 and TRBJ2-7; 10 bases fit TRBD2. J was trimmed by 7 bases and V by 7 bases; bases with no gene match: 13. The length of the CDR3 is 15 residues. From germline, CDR1 is SNHLY and CDR2 FYNNEI. The CDR3 nucleotides read TGTGCCAGCATTCTAAGCGGGGGGGGCTACAATGAGCAGTACTTC. Its protein product is CASILSGGGYNEQYF.

CDR3 region: CASSLPGSLYNEQFF. CDR3 in DNA: TGTGCCAGCAGCTTACCAGGATCCCTATACAATGAGCAGTTCTTC. J is TRBJ2-1 and V is TRBV13; D gene ambiguous. Trimming took off 2 bases at V and 4 bases at J, with 12 bases between the two ends. Per the germline V gene, CDR1 is PRHDT and CDR2 is FYEKMQ (reference sequence). There are 15 residues in the CDR3.

The J gene is TRBJ1-5, the V gene TRBV6-5, with 7 positions matching TRBD1. J was trimmed by 5 bases and V by 6 bases; bases with no gene match: 4. CDR1 and CDR2 from the germline V gene are MNHEY and SVGAGI. The CDR3 loop spans 13 amino acids. The CDR3: CASRTGLDQPQHF. CDR3 nucleotide sequence: TGTGCCAGCAGGACAGGGCTTGATCAGCCCCAGCATTTT.